One sample yielded the 20 T cell receptor beta chains listed below, sequenced in a study of early T cells in non-severe SARS-CoV-2 infection. One entry per CDR3 protein, called by TCRdb with MiXCR from the 5' RACE reads. The sample includes around 78,000 distinct CDR3 sequences, about a tenth of them seen just once. Sequences were derived from whole blood, sampled at baseline. These receptors originate from an adult who was a healthcare worker with PCR-confirmed SARS-CoV-2 infection or an uninfected control (not recorded which).

The rearrangement joins TRBV7-2 to TRBJ2-3; 8 positions agree with TRBD2. The CDR3 spans 15 residues. With V trimmed by 2 bases and J by 4 bases, 5 bases remained unmatched. CDR1 SGHTA and CDR2 FQGNSA come from the germline V gene. The CDR3 DNA reads as TGTGCCAGCAGCTTAATGAGCGGGGGCGCAGATACGCAGTATTTT. This encodes CASSLMSGGADTQYF.

The gene calls are TRBV19 and TRBJ2-3; D is undetermined. Per the germline V gene, CDR1 is LNHDA and CDR2 is SQIVND (reference sequence). V lost 0 bases and J 4 bases, leaving 14 bases between the germline ends. The CDR3 has 16 residues. CDR3 residues: CASSIENGVPADTQYF. The CDR3, as DNA: TGTGCCAGTAGTATAGAAAATGGGGTACCGGCAGATACGCAGTATTTT.

This clonotype showed up just a few times. This chain links TRBV30 with TRBJ1-2, with D hard to call. Germline V gene lookup returns CDR1 GTSNPN and CDR2 SVGIG (reference sequence). CDR3 size: 12 residues. V was shortened by 2 bases and J by 4 bases, with 8 bases between the two germline ends. The CDR3 sequence: CAWSPRLYGYTF. For the CDR3, the DNA is TGTGCCTGGAGTCCGCGCCTCTATGGCTACACCTTC.

This clonotype was recorded at least ten times. The gene calls are TRBV5-1 and TRBJ2-1; TRBD1 matches at 8 bases. Per germline, CDR1 SGHRS and CDR2 YFSETQ. V dropped 7 bases and J dropped 8; count of bases not matched to a gene: 8. This CDR3 comprises 13 residues. The CDR3 reads CASGRTGIDEQFF. Here the CDR3 DNA reads TGCGCCAGCGGTAGGACAGGGATCGATGAGCAGTTCTTC.

This clonotype was counted many times. The V and J genes are TRBV20-1 and TRBJ1-2, with TRBD1 matching 10 bases. There are 15 residues in the CDR3. Per germline, CDR1 DFQATT and CDR2 SNEGSKA (reference sequence). V dropped 0 bases and J dropped 4; count of bases not matched to a gene: 5. The CDR3 nucleotides are TGCAGTGCTAGAGAAGGGACAGGGGTGGGCTATGGCTACACCTTC. Protein sequence: CSAREGTGVGYGYTF.

This clonotype has more than one count but fewer than ten. The rearrangement joins TRBV19 to TRBJ2-1; 9 positions match TRBD2. Germline loops: CDR1 LNHDA, CDR2 SQIVND (reference sequence). The V gene end was trimmed by 3 bases and the J gene end by 3 bases; junction bases not matched to a gene: 6. This CDR3 is built from 16 residues. This CDR3 is CASSMWRGGNYNEQFF. The CDR3 DNA sequence: TGTGCCAGTAGTATGTGGCGGGGGGGCAACTACAATGAGCAGTTCTTC. Looking up the rest from reference TRBV19 and TRBJ2-1 gives the full variable domain: DGGITQSPKYLFRKEGQNVTLSCEQNLNHDAMYWYRQDPGQGLRLIYYSQIVNDFQKGDIAEGYSVSREKKESFPLTVTSAQKNPTAFYLCASSMWRGGNYNEQFFGPGTRLTVL.

V and J are TRBV14 and TRBJ1-2; 7 positions match TRBD1. The CDR3 is 14 amino acids. The germline V gene encodes CDR1 SGHDN and CDR2 FVKESK. With 1 base clipped from V and 4 bases from J, the junction kept 3 bases outside the gene matches. In DNA, the CDR3 is TGTGCCAGCAGCCAAGCGGGACAGAGCTATGGCTACACCTTC. Encoded protein: CASSQAGQSYGYTF.

This clonotype appeared a few times. The chain combines TRBV20-1 with TRBJ1-1, with TRBD1 matching 7 bases. Germline CDR1 reads DFQATT; CDR2 reads SNEGSKA (reference sequence). This CDR3 has 14 amino acids. The trim removed 6 bases at V and 1 base at J, leaving 8 bases unmatched. The CDR3 DNA follows: TGCAGTGCCTCAGGAGACAGGGAGAACACTGAAGCTTTCTTT. Protein product: CSASGDRENTEAFF.

The table lists this clonotype with a few counts. The CDR3, as DNA: TGTGCCAGCAGTTTAGTGGGGGGCCCAAATGGCTACACCTTC. Its protein product is CASSLVGGPNGYTF. The V and J genes are TRBV12-3 or TRBV12-4 and TRBJ1-2, with a tentative D call TRBD1 (6 bases). Trimming removed 1 base at V and 6 bases at J, with 12 bases between. The CDR3 has 14 amino acids.

This clonotype was found many times. The chain combines TRBV11-2 with TRBJ1-3; possibly TRBD1 for D (5 bases). V was pared by 0 bases and J by 0 bases, with 18 bases between. CDR3 length: 19 residues. Germline V CDR1 and CDR2: SGHAT, FQNNGV. As DNA, the CDR3 is TGTGCCAGCAGCTTAGATCCTTGGGGCTACTCGAGCTCTGGAAACACCATATATTTT. Its translation: CASSLDPWGYSSSGNTIYF. The full variable domain, with the rest looked up from reference TRBV11-2 and TRBJ1-3, is EAGVAQSPRYKIIEKRQSVAFWCNPISGHATLYWYQQILGQGPKLLIQFQNNGVVDDSQLPKDRFSAERLKGVDSTLKIQPAKLEDSAVYLCASSLDPWGYSSSGNTIYFGEGSWLTVV.

A few counts support this clonotype. The rearrangement joins TRBV2 to TRBJ2-7, with 11 nucleotides matching TRBD1. The length of the CDR3 is 15 residues. The junction had 8 bases not matched to a gene; V was cut back by 4 bases and J by 6 bases. Germline loops: CDR1 SNHLY, CDR2 FYNNEI. The CDR3 loop reads CASSGRTGTGGEQYF. CDR3 DNA sequence: TGTGCCAGCAGTGGCAGAACCGGGACAGGGGGCGAGCAGTACTTC.

Only one count was recorded for this clonotype. The gene calls are TRBV29-1 and TRBJ2-7, with 8 bases fitting TRBD1. After removal of 6 bases from V and 4 bases from J, the junction contained 2 bases not matched to a gene. The CDR3 consists of 11 residues. Germline V gene lookup returns CDR1 SQVTM and CDR2 ANQGSEA. CDR3: CSVTGAYEQYF. The CDR3 nucleotides are TGCAGCGTGACAGGGGCTTACGAGCAGTACTTC.

This clonotype has only a few counts. The chain couples TRBV25-1 to TRBJ2-5, with 9 bases aligning to TRBD2. Germline CDR1 and CDR2: MGHDK and SYGVNS. V gave up 1 base and J gave up 4 bases; unmatched junction bases: 13. The CDR3 length is 18 residues. The DNA for the CDR3 is TGTGCCAGCAGTGAATGGTTTAGCGGGGGTTCCCCGCCAGAGACCCAGTACTTC. It yields the protein CASSEWFSGGSPPETQYF.

This CDR3 is CASSVIRGATDTQYF. The CDR3 DNA reads TGTGCCAGCAGCGTCATACGGGGGGCGACAGATACGCAGTATTTT. This sequence joins TRBV7-2 and TRBJ2-3; TRBD2 might be the D (7 bases). Germline V CDR1 and CDR2: SGHTA, FQGNSA. This CDR3 has 15 residues. V gave up 5 bases and J gave up 3 bases, with 15 bases separating them.

This clonotype has more than one count but fewer than ten. The CDR3 region is CASSLGTGRNSPLHF. CDR3 bases: TGTGCCAGCAGCTTAGGGACAGGGCGTAATTCACCCCTCCACTTT. V and J are TRBV7-3 and TRBJ1-6, with 9 bases fitting TRBD1. CDR3 size: 15 residues. CDR1 is SGHTA, CDR2 FQGTGA, per germline. The V and J ends lost 2 bases and 6 bases, in that order; junction bases with no gene match: 2.

The chain uses TRBV6-1 and TRBJ1-3; D not certain. The CDR3 contains 15 residues. Germline CDR1 reads MNHNS; CDR2 reads SASEGT. Trimming took off 6 bases at V and 0 bases at J, with 12 bases between the two ends. CDR3 DNA: TGTGCCAGCAGGTCGGATGAAAGCTCTGGAAACACCATATATTTT. Translation: CASRSDESSGNTIYF.

The chain links TRBV19 to TRBJ2-7, with 7 positions matching TRBD1. The CDR3 totals 14 residues. After removal of 3 bases from V and 3 bases from J, the junction contained 5 bases not matched to a gene. Germline V gene lookup returns CDR1 LNHDA and CDR2 SQIVND (reference sequence). The CDR3 reads CASSIGQVGYEQYF. CDR3 DNA sequence: TGTGCCAGTAGTATCGGACAGGTCGGCTACGAGCAGTACTTC.

This clonotype was recorded a few times. J is TRBJ2-3 and V is TRBV5-1; 9 bases align to TRBD2. Trimming took 1 base from V and 3 from J; bases not matched to a gene: 9. The CDR3 loop spans 17 amino acids. In germline, CDR1 is SGHRS, CDR2 YFSETQ. The CDR3 DNA is TGCGCCAGCAGCTTGACCCTAGCGGGGTCTGGTACAGATACGCAGTATTTT. It codes for CASSLTLAGSGTDTQYF.

This clonotype has a count of ten or more. The chain carries TRBV5-1 and TRBJ2-7; D call uncertain. Germline CDR1 SGHRS, CDR2 YFSETQ. V was clipped by 3 bases and J by 5 bases, with 12 bases between them. The CDR3 sequence is 13 residues long. The CDR3 here is CASSSLSGNEQYF. The CDR3 DNA sequence: TGCGCCAGCAGCTCTCTTTCAGGAAACGAGCAGTACTTC. Drawing the rest from reference TRBV5-1 and TRBJ2-7, the complete variable domain is KAGVTQTPRYLIKTRGQQVTLSCSPISGHRSVSWYQQTPGQGLQFLFEYFSETQRNKGNFPGRFSGRQFSNSRSEMNVSTLELGDSALYLCASSSLSGNEQYFGPGTRLTVT.

The rearrangement joins TRBV14 to TRBJ2-7; weak D call: TRBD2 (6 bases). Germline-derived CDR1 and CDR2 are SGHDN and FVKESK. The CDR3 runs 14 residues. V lost 1 base and J 2 bases, leaving 9 bases between the germline ends. The CDR3 is CASSQAGGTYEQYF. In DNA, the CDR3 is TGTGCCAGCAGCCAAGCCGGCGGGACCTACGAGCAGTACTTC. Using reference TRBV14 and TRBJ2-7 for the parts outside the CDR3, the full variable domain is EAGVTQFPSHSVIEKGQTVTLRCDPISGHDNLYWYRRVMGKEIKFLLHFVKESKQDESGMPNNRFLAERTGGTYSTLKVQPAELEDSGVYFCASSQAGGTYEQYFGPGTRLTVT.